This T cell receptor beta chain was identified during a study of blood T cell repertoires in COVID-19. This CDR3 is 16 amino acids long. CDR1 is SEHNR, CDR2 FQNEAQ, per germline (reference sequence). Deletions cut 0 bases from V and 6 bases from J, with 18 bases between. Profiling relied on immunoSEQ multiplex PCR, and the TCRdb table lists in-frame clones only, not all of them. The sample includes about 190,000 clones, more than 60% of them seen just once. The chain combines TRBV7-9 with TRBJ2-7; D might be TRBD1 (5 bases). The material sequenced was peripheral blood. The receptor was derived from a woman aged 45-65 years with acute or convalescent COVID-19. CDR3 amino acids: CASSLAWGEKTGEQYF. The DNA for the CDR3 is TGTGCCAGCAGCTTAGCATGGGGTGAAAAAACAGGCGAGCAGTACTTC.